This T cell receptor (beta chain) was captured by sequencing in a study of T cell repertoires in cytomegalovirus infection. Study at large: TCR beta signatures that were public indicated CMV infection and matching HLA type.

Broader study findings: Cumulative public TCR beta family frequency identified CMV carriers with the relevant HLA. HLA-C-restricted TCR beta clonotypes specific for CMV led the ex vivo response.

This clonotype has a handful of counts. Its target is not known. From germline, CDR1 is WNHNN and CDR2 SYGVQD (reference sequence). V was pared by 3 bases and J by 10 bases, with 18 bases between. This CDR3 has 14 residues. TCRdb itself ran the reads through MiXCR, one entry per CDR3 protein. The sample yields 150,000 to 200,000 distinct CDR3 sequences, 7.5% to 10% seen once. The receptor was derived from a human donor in good health (CMV status not recorded). Some clones in this sample may be carry-over from other donors' samples. The chain has TRBV10-1 and TRBJ1-1; no reliable D call. Sequencing used PBMCs. This CDR3 is CASSELRPGPPAFF. The DNA of the CDR3 is TGCGCCAGCAGTGAACTACGACCCGGTCCCCCAGCTTTCTTT.